The entry that follows covers one T cell receptor beta chain sequence. This clone is a singleton in its sample. Its antigen specificity is not known. At one boundary the junction diverges from the germline segment, which might be a read error. The CDR1 and CDR2 encoded by the germline V gene are SGHRS and YFSETQ. The CDR3 goes from the cysteine to the phenylalanine over 14 residues. Just the 42-base CDR3 DNA is kept, in frame starting at base 1. TCRbeta CDR3 regions were amplified from genomic DNA by means of the immunoSEQ Assay, a bias-controlled multiplex PCR. The original methods were these. The number of nucleated cells in each sample was estimated from the amplification of reference gene primers within the assay. To quantify the absolute abundance of each unique TCRbeta CDR3 rearrangement, sequence reads were collapsed and filtered. Productive Simpson clonality was computed per sample as the square root of Simpson's diversity index over productive rearrangements. TCRdb stores this immuneACCESS table with in-frame sequences only. Part of the clones is absent; in the studies checked, under half of the shortfall reflects unresolved V genes, and no reason is known for the rest. D and trimming were read from the DNA, whereas the V and J calls and clone size are those reported in that table. Recorded for this sample are about 260,000 clones; 84% of them occurred a single time. Under 4.5% of the sample is held by the ten biggest clonotypes.

This sample is part of a study of blood T cell repertoires in COVID-19 (dated by TCRdb to about 2020). Background for the entire study: Samples covering the acute and convalescent phases of COVID-19 were provided by collaborators in the United States, Italy and Spain. Samples came from the ongoing ImmuneRACE study (first 160 participants) plus 1,254 subjects from 6 global collaborators. The material from the prospective study consisted of cDNA or gDNA derived from T cells, B-cell-depleted T cells, or PBMCs. Deeply sampled blood TCRbeta repertoires from subjects exposed to, actively infected with, or recovered from COVID-19 were included in the dataset. Sample metadata almost always included a de-identified subject ID, COVID-19 status, age in years and sex. Where HLA class I and class II types were available, the types were taken from metadata supplied by the sample provider, not from assay-based typing. A freely available public database, intended as a resource for researchers studying the immune response to SARS-CoV-2, is where the repertoires were released.

In the prospective study, participants were 18 to 89 years old, resided in 24 geographic areas of the United States, and were enrolled through a virtual design. To assign participants to cohorts, the prospective study relied on clinical history that participants themselves reported in a screening survey and a study questionnaire. In the prospective study, mobile phlebotomists collected whole blood, serum and a nasopharyngeal or oropharyngeal swab from each participant. Over a roughly two-month period, participants in the prospective study had the option of providing additional blood draws and questionnaires. Prospective study blood samples were shipped either frozen or at room temperature before DNA extraction. The study at large found these results: The amount of clinical and demographic metadata varied by source and participant and was provided uncurated.

Sequenced: PBMCs or T cells enriched from blood (not recorded which). The chain joins TRBV5-1 to TRBJ2-5; TRBD2 aligns with 9 central bases. The receptor comes from a man aged 30-40 years with acute COVID-19. The sequence in DNA is TGTGCCAGCAGCTTGGTACTAGCGGGAGAGACCCAGTACTTC. The resulting protein is CASSLVLAGETQYF.